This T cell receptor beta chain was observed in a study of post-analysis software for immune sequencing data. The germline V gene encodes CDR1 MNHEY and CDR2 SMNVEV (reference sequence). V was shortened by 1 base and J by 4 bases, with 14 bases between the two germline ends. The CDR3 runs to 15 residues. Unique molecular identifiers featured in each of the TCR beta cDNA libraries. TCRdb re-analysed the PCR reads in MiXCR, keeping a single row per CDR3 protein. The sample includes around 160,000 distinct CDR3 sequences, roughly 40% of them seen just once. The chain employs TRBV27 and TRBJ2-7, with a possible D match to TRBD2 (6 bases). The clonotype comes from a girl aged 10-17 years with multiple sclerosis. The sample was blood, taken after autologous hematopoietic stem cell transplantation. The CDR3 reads CASSLWGELPYEQYF. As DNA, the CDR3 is TGTGCCAGCAGTTTATGGGGGGAGCTCCCGTACGAGCAGTACTTC.